A single T cell receptor beta chain is shown here with its context. The antigen remains unidentified. Germline V CDR1 and CDR2: MNHNY, SVGAGI (reference sequence). Trimming took off 2 bases at V and 0 bases at J, with 11 bases between the two ends. The CDR3 has 16 residues. Noted time point: pre-sensitization, week 0. Sample treatment: therapeutic diphenylcyclopropenone sensitization with weekly scalp DPC. One entry per CDR3 protein, called by TCRdb with MiXCR from the RACE reads. The data hold tens of thousands of distinct CDR3 sequences, with roughly 11% observed a single time. This sample is part of a study of human T cells and chemical hapten exposure. On the study more broadly: Patients got weekly scalp diphenylcyclopropenone doses over the roughly 24-week study. Patients, predominantly female, presented with alopecia areata, totalis or universalis. Study findings and constraints: The number of TCRs over 1 in 1000 frequency stayed unchanged after DPC.

The J gene is TRBJ1-3, the V gene TRBV6-6; TRBD1 is a possible D gene (6 bases). Sequenced here: whole blood, sampled in connection with sensitization to the hapten diphenylcyclopropenone (DPC). The receptor was derived from a woman aged 50 to 60 with alopecia areata. Some clones in this sample may be carry-over from other donors' samples. CDR3 loop: CASSYPQGSSGNTIYF. The CDR3 nucleotides are TGTGCCAGCAGTTACCCACAGGGATCCTCTGGAAACACCATATATTTT.